This passage covers 22 T cell receptor beta chains from one sample sequenced in a study of coeliac disease. The assay was immunoSEQ multiplex PCR, and TCRdb's table has in-frame clones only and misses some. The sample includes several thousand clones, about three quarters of them seen just once. The sequencing input was lamina propria lymphocytes from the gut. All receptors derive from a man aged 25-45 years with celiac disease.

The chain has TRBV5-8 and TRBJ1-5; D is unclear. The V and J ends lost 4 bases and 6 bases respectively, with 14 bases between them. CDR3 length: 14 amino acids. Germline V lookup: CDR1 SGHTS, CDR2 YDEGEE. CDR3 region: CASSRHGSGQPQHF. CDR3 in DNA: TGTGCCAGCAGCCGCCATGGGAGCGGTCAGCCCCAGCATTTT.

V and J are TRBV7-9 and TRBJ1-1; TRBD1 matches at 10 bases. CDR3 length: 15 residues. Germline trimming cut 5 bases from V and 5 bases from J; bases unmatched to any gene: 8. Germline CDR1 SEHNR, CDR2 FQNEAQ (reference sequence). CDR3: CASSARGQGWTEAFF. CDR3 nucleotides: TGTGCCAGCAGCGCCCGGGGACAGGGGTGGACTGAAGCTTTCTTT.

The J gene is TRBJ1-1, the V gene TRBV28; D is undetermined. The CDR3 totals 11 residues. Trimming stripped 5 bases from V and 5 bases from J, with 6 bases between. CDR1 and CDR2 from the germline V gene are MDHEN and SYDVKM. The CDR3 reads CASSRGTEAFF. DNA of the CDR3: TGTGCCAGCAGTCGGGGTACTGAAGCTTTCTTT.

This clone was detected only a few times. The chain couples TRBV4-1 to TRBJ2-2; possible D gene TRBD2, 7 bases. CDR1 and CDR2 from the germline V gene are MGHRA and YSYEKL. The CDR3 extends over 16 amino acids. V lost 1 base, J lost 6 bases, and 15 bases lay in between. The CDR3 here is CASSQGWGGLAGELFF. CDR3 coding DNA: TGCGCCAGCAGCCAAGGATGGGGGGGGCTTGCCGGGGAGCTGTTTTTT.

The chain is built from TRBV5-1 and TRBJ2-4; the match to TRBD2 covers 7 bases. The germline CDR1 and CDR2 sequences are SGHRS and YFSETQ. The ends lost 1 base at V and 6 bases at J; junction bases unmatched: 10. This CDR3 is 16 amino acids long. The CDR3 spells CASSLWIWGGRNIQYF. Here the CDR3 DNA reads TGCGCCAGCAGCTTGTGGATTTGGGGAGGGAGAAACATTCAGTACTTC.

The chain uses TRBV30 and TRBJ1-2; TRBD1 is a possible D gene (5 bases). Germline CDR1 is GTSNPN and CDR2 is SVGIG (reference sequence). Between the trimmed V and J ends, which lost 6 bases and 10 bases, there was a span of 18 bases. The CDR3 is 12 residues long. The CDR3 here is CACSGVFSAYTF. The CDR3 nucleotides are TGTGCCTGCTCGGGGGTCTTCTCTGCCTACACCTTC.

This rearrangement joins TRBV2 to TRBJ2-3; D might be TRBD2 (5 bases). V dropped 2 bases and J dropped 4 bases, with 13 bases sitting between them. The CDR3 is made up of 15 amino acids. The germline CDR1 and CDR2 sequences are SNHLY and FYNNEI. This CDR3 reads CASSERVDSADTQYF. As DNA, the CDR3 is TGTGCCAGCAGTGAAAGAGTGGACTCAGCAGATACGCAGTATTTT. Filled out from reference TRBV2 and TRBJ2-3, the complete variable domain reads EPEVTQTPSHQVTQMGQEVILRCVPISNHLYFYWYRQILGQKVEFLVSFYNNEISEKSEIFDDQFSVERPDGSNFTLKIRSTKLEDSAMYFCASSERVDSADTQYFGPGTRLTVL.

The V call is TRBV4-1, the J call TRBJ2-3; D is uncertain. The CDR3 extends over 14 amino acids. Trimming left V 0 bases short and J 2 bases short, with 6 bases between. Germline loops: CDR1 MGHRA, CDR2 YSYEKL. The CDR3 loop reads CASSQDPSTDTQYF. CDR3 nucleotides: TGCGCCAGCAGCCAAGACCCGTCCACAGATACGCAGTATTTT.

The chain links TRBV4-1 to TRBJ1-1, with 9 bases lining up with TRBD1. The CDR3 spans 14 residues. Germline lookup yields CDR1 MGHRA and CDR2 YSYEKL. Trimming at V came to 2 bases and at J to 9 bases, leaving 7 bases not matched to a gene. CDR3 coding DNA: TGCGCCAGCAGCCAACGGGACAGGGAAACTAAAGCTTTCTTT. As protein: CASSQRDRETKAFF.

The chain combines TRBV29-1 with TRBJ1-1; D unresolved. Germline CDR1 and CDR2: SQVTM and ANQGSEA. The germline V and J ends were trimmed by 7 bases and 8 bases, with 14 bases remaining between them. CDR3 size: 11 residues. This CDR3 is CSAASPSEAFF. The CDR3 DNA reads as TGCAGCGCCGCCTCCCCGAGCGAAGCTTTCTTT.

The chain has TRBV7-9 and TRBJ1-5; D not certain. The CDR3 runs to 14 residues. Per germline, CDR1 SEHNR and CDR2 FQNEAQ (reference sequence). The V end was cut by 1 base, the J end by 4 bases, with 8 bases between. CDR3 coding DNA: TGTGCCAGCAGCTTAGGAGAGACAAATCAGCCCCAGCATTTT. Protein: CASSLGETNQPQHF.

This clone showed up just a few times. The V gene is TRBV10-3, the J gene TRBJ2-7, with D possibly being TRBD2 (6 bases). Trimming shortened V by 3 bases and J by 2 bases, and 8 bases separated the two germline ends. The CDR3 runs 13 residues. The germline V gene encodes CDR1 ENHRY and CDR2 SYGVKD. CDR3 protein: CAISDGGTYEQYF. As DNA, the CDR3 is TGTGCCATCAGTGACGGGGGAACCTACGAGCAGTACTTC.

V is TRBV15 and J is TRBJ2-3, with D unresolved. This CDR3 comprises 12 residues. V was cut by 8 bases and J by 4 bases, with 10 bases left in between. Germline-derived CDR1 and CDR2 are LNHNV and YYDKDF (reference sequence). The CDR3 reads CATARLADTQYF. As DNA, the CDR3 is TGTGCCACCGCCCGACTGGCAGATACGCAGTATTTT. Using reference TRBV15 and TRBJ2-3 for the parts outside the CDR3, the full variable domain is DAMVIQNPRYQVTQFGKPVTLSCSQTLNHNVMYWYQQKSSQAPKLLFHYYDKDFNNEADTPDNFQSRRPNTSFCFLDIRSPGLGDTAMYLCATARLADTQYFGPGTRLTVL.

The CDR3 nucleotides are TGTGCCAGCAGTGAAGCGTGGGGAGCCGCTCAGCCCCAGCATTTT. Translated: CASSEAWGAAQPQHF. The chain links TRBV2 to TRBJ1-5; no clear D gene. This CDR3 is built from 15 residues. V was shortened by 0 bases and J by 6 bases, with 12 bases between the two germline ends. Germline lookup yields CDR1 SNHLY and CDR2 FYNNEI.

The chain combines TRBV5-1 with TRBJ2-2, with 7 positions matching TRBD1. The CDR3 totals 17 residues. Trimming at V came to 0 bases and at J to 5 bases, leaving 10 bases not matched to a gene. Germline V gene lookup returns CDR1 SGHRS and CDR2 YFSETQ. The CDR3 bases are TGCGCCAGCAGCTTGGATCCCGACAGGGTTTTTACCGGGGAGCTGTTTTTT. The encoded protein is CASSLDPDRVFTGELFF.

The chain links TRBV19 to TRBJ1-1, with 10 positions matching TRBD1. The ends lost 7 bases at V and 6 bases at J; junction bases unmatched: 2. Germline V gives CDR1 LNHDA, CDR2 SQIVND (reference sequence). CDR3 length equals 12 residues. Written as DNA, the CDR3 is TGTGCCAGTAAGGGACAGGGGTCTGAAGCTTTCTTT. Translating it yields CASKGQGSEAFF.

The CDR3 DNA reads TGTGCCAGCAGCTTATTATCTGTCTATAATTCACCCCTCCACTTT. This codes for CASSLLSVYNSPLHF. The chain joins TRBV7-9 to TRBJ1-6, with no clear D. Trimming removed 2 bases from V and 3 bases from J, with 8 bases in between. From germline, CDR1 is SEHNR and CDR2 FQNEAQ (reference sequence). The CDR3 consists of 15 residues.

CDR3 sequence reads: CASSLTGNSNQPQHF. As DNA, the CDR3 is TGTGCCAGTAGCCTCACAGGGAATAGCAATCAGCCCCAGCATTTT. V gene TRBV19 combines with J gene TRBJ1-5, with TRBD1 as a possible D gene (6 bases). With 6 bases removed from V and 0 bases from J, the gap between germline ends came to 12 bases. This CDR3 region has 15 residues. The germline V gene encodes CDR1 LNHDA and CDR2 SQIVND (reference sequence). Variable domain in full (rest from reference TRBV19 and TRBJ1-5): DGGITQSPKYLFRKEGQNVTLSCEQNLNHDAMYWYRQDPGQGLRLIYYSQIVNDFQKGDIAEGYSVSREKKESFPLTVTSAQKNPTAFYLCASSLTGNSNQPQHFGDGTRLSIL.

The gene calls are TRBV6-6 and TRBJ2-3; 8 bases are a match to TRBD1. Germline CDR1 is MNHNY and CDR2 is SVGAGI (reference sequence). V was clipped by 2 bases and J by 2 bases; unmatched bases: 6. The CDR3 is made up of 16 amino acids. The CDR3 region is CASSYHRDRSTDTQYF. In nucleotides, the CDR3 is TGTGCCAGCAGTTACCATCGGGACAGGTCCACAGATACGCAGTATTTT.

The gene calls are TRBV6-6 and TRBJ2-1; D ambiguous. V lost 4 bases, J lost 4 bases, and 8 bases lay in between. The germline gives CDR1 MNHNY, CDR2 SVGAGI (reference sequence). The CDR3 covers 13 residues. The CDR3 DNA reads as TGTGCCAGCAGTTTAGTCCTTTACAATGAGCAGTTCTTC. Protein: CASSLVLYNEQFF.

The V gene is TRBV6-1, the J gene TRBJ2-1, with D tentatively TRBD1 (7 bases). Per germline, CDR1 MNHNS and CDR2 SASEGT. The CDR3 is 11 amino acids. The ends were cut back, 3 bases at V and 14 bases at J, with 11 bases in the middle. CDR3 DNA sequence: TGTGCCAGCAGTGAGATCAGGGGGGAGTTCTTC. Translated: CASSEIRGEFF.

The V gene is TRBV6-1, the J gene TRBJ1-4, with D possibly TRBD1 on 5 matching bases. The V gene's germline CDR1 is MNHNS and CDR2 SASEGT. V was trimmed by 0 bases and J by 5 bases, leaving 10 bases between them. The CDR3 length is 15 residues. In DNA form, the CDR3 reads TGTGCCAGCAGTGAAGCATCAGGGATAAATGAAAAACTGTTTTTT. Translated, it gives CASSEASGINEKLFF.